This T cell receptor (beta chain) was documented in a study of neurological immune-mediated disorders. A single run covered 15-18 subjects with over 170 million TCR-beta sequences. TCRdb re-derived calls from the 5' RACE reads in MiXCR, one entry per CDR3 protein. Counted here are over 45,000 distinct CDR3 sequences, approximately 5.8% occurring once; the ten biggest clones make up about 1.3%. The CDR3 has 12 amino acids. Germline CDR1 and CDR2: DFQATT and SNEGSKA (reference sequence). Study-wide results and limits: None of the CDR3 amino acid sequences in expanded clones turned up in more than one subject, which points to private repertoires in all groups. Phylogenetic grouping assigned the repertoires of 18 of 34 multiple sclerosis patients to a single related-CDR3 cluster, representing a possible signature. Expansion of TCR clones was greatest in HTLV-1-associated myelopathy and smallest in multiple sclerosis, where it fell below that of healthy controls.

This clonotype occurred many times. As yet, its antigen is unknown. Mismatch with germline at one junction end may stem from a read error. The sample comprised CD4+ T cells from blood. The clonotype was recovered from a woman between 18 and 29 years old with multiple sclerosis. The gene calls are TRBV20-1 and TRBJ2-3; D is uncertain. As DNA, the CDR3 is TGCAGTGCGAGAGAGTACACAGATACGCAGTATTTT. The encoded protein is CSAREYTDTQYF.